The 28 T cell receptor beta chains in this list originate from one sample, sequenced in a study of T-cell memory formation after mild COVID-19. From the 5' RACE reads, TCRdb called clonotypes with MiXCR, one entry per CDR3 protein. The sample includes hundreds of thousands of distinct CDR3 sequences, 23% of them seen just once. Sequencing input: PBMCs or a T cell subset sorted from them (not recorded which). All receptors derive from an adult woman who had mild COVID-19 (a few samples of this study predate the infection). Cell type and time point are not known.

J is TRBJ2-3 and V is TRBV12-3 or TRBV12-4, with TRBD1 identical over 8 bases. V was pared by 5 bases and J by 5 bases, with 6 bases of the junction left unmatched. The length of the CDR3 is 14 residues. The CDR3 reads CASSLQGAKDTQYF. CDR3 nucleotide sequence: TGTGCCAGCAGTCTTCAGGGGGCAAAAGATACGCAGTATTTT.

This clonotype appeared a few times. The chain combines TRBV25-1 with TRBJ1-3, with D tentatively TRBD1 (6 bases). The V gene lost 1 base and the J gene lost 2 bases, with 9 bases spanning the gap. Per germline, CDR1 MGHDK and CDR2 SYGVNS. This CDR3 has 15 residues. The CDR3 here is CASSEWGTPGNTIYF. DNA of the CDR3: TGTGCCAGCAGTGAATGGGGGACACCTGGAAACACCATATATTTT.

This chain connects TRBV10-3 to TRBJ2-3, with a tentative D call TRBD2 (6 bases). The CDR3 sequence is 14 residues long. V gave up 6 bases and J gave up 5 bases, with 15 bases separating them. The germline CDR1 and CDR2 sequences are ENHRY and SYGVKD. The CDR3 sequence is CAISDRGLEDTQYF. The CDR3 DNA is TGTGCCATCAGCGACCGGGGACTTGAAGATACGCAGTATTTT.

The V gene is TRBV2, the J gene TRBJ1-5; 8 positions agree with TRBD1. CDR3 length: 15 residues. The trim removed 5 bases at V and 2 bases at J, leaving 5 bases unmatched. CDR1 SNHLY and CDR2 FYNNEI come from the germline V gene. The DNA for the CDR3 is TGTGCCAGCAGTCTTGACAGGGGAGGCAATCAGCCCCAGCATTTT. It translates to CASSLDRGGNQPQHF.

This chain connects TRBV7-3 to TRBJ2-1, with 12 nucleotides matching TRBD2. The CDR3 contains 17 residues. CDR1 and CDR2 (germline): SGHTA, FQGTGA. J gave up 7 bases and V 2 bases, and 9 bases lay outside the gene matches. In nucleotides, the CDR3 is TGTGCCAGCAGCTTAGTGCCTAGCGGGAGGGGTTCGAATGAGCAGTTCTTC. It is translated as CASSLVPSGRGSNEQFF.

The chain has TRBV15 and TRBJ2-5; 11 positions match TRBD2. CDR3 size: 15 residues. J gave up 5 bases and V 5 bases, and 7 bases lay outside the gene matches. The germline CDR1 and CDR2 sequences are LNHNV and YYDKDF (reference sequence). The CDR3 spells CATSGTSGSYETQYF. The CDR3 DNA sequence: TGTGCCACCAGCGGGACTAGCGGATCTTACGAGACCCAGTACTTC.

This clonotype has a handful of counts. The V call is TRBV4-3, the J call TRBJ2-7; TRBD1 is a possible D gene (6 bases). Germline V gives CDR1 LGHNA, CDR2 YSLEER. Trimming pared 6 bases from V and 6 bases from J, leaving 15 bases between. This CDR3 has 13 amino acids. The CDR3 nucleotides are TGCGCCAGCAGAGGGGGACAAGGCTCCGAGCAGTACTTC. It codes for CASRGGQGSEQYF.

The sample holds a few counts of this clonotype. This sequence joins TRBV20-1 and TRBJ2-3; 8 nucleotides align to TRBD2. The CDR3 loop spans 16 amino acids. Germline loops: CDR1 DFQATT, CDR2 SNEGSKA (reference sequence). After removal of 3 bases from V and 0 bases from J, the junction contained 8 bases not matched to a gene. CDR3 amino acids: CSASRPGGSSTDTQYF. Written as DNA, the CDR3 is TGCAGTGCTAGCAGGCCGGGAGGGTCTAGCACAGATACGCAGTATTTT.

This clonotype has just a few counts. The chain is built from TRBV7-9 and TRBJ1-3; D gene uncertain. CDR3 length: 12 residues. The germline CDR1 and CDR2 sequences are SEHNR and FQNEAQ (reference sequence). V lost 4 bases, J lost 3 bases, and 4 bases lay in between. The CDR3 protein is CASSSNGNTIYF. The CDR3 DNA follows: TGTGCCAGCAGCTCGAATGGAAACACCATATATTTT.

This rearrangement joins TRBV20-1 to TRBJ2-7; 7 bases are shared with TRBD1. Germline V gene data show CDR1 as DFQATT and CDR2 as SNEGSKA (reference sequence). This CDR3 is built from 13 residues. Trimming cost V 4 bases and J 0 bases; bases outside gene matches: 3. The CDR3 is CSATDRRSYEQYF. The CDR3 nucleotides are TGCAGTGCTACGGACAGGCGCTCCTACGAGCAGTACTTC.

In its sample, this clonotype was seen a few times. The chain combines TRBV4-3 with TRBJ2-7, with TRBD2 as a possible D gene (6 bases). Trimming shortened V by 3 bases and J by 6 bases, and 9 bases separated the two germline ends. The V gene's germline CDR1 is LGHNA and CDR2 YSLEER. The CDR3 spans 12 residues. The CDR3 coding sequence is TGCGCCAGCAGCCACGTGGGGGGCGAGCAGTACTTC. Protein: CASSHVGGEQYF.

This sequence joins TRBV30 and TRBJ2-5; D is perhaps TRBD2 (5 bases). This CDR3 region has 17 residues. The V end was cut by 3 bases, the J end by 4 bases, with 24 bases between. CDR1 and CDR2 from the germline V gene are GTSNPN and SVGIG (reference sequence). The CDR3 loop reads CAWRGRSVPLAGETQYF. For the CDR3, the DNA is TGTGCCTGGAGAGGAAGATCAGTACCCTTGGCGGGAGAGACCCAGTACTTC. The full variable domain, rest sourced from reference TRBV30 and TRBJ2-5, is SQTIHQWPATLVQPVGSPLSLECTVEGTSNPNLYWYRQAAGRGLQLLFYSVGIGQISSEVPQNLSASRPQDRQFILSSKKLLLSDSGFYLCAWRGRSVPLAGETQYFGPGTRLLVL.

This clonotype was seen only a few times. The V gene is TRBV5-6, the J gene TRBJ1-1, with unresolved D. CDR1 and CDR2 from the germline V gene are SGHDT and YYEEEE. This CDR3 has 13 residues. Trimming took off 4 bases at V and 1 base at J, with 8 bases between the two ends. The CDR3 sequence: CASSPVSNTEAFF. The CDR3 bases are TGTGCCAGCAGCCCGGTGTCGAACACTGAAGCTTTCTTT.

The J gene is TRBJ2-2, the V gene TRBV24-1; no definite D call. Trimming took off 9 bases at V and 0 bases at J, with 13 bases between the two ends. Germline loops: CDR1 KGHDR, CDR2 SFDVKD. CDR3 size: 15 residues. CDR3 amino acids: CATALGLANTGELFF. The CDR3, as DNA: TGTGCCACCGCCCTCGGCCTCGCGAACACCGGGGAGCTGTTTTTT.

The chain has TRBV30 and TRBJ1-1, with D uncertain. Trimming left V 0 bases short and J 4 bases short, with 3 bases between. This CDR3 is built from 11 residues. From germline, CDR1 is GTSNPN and CDR2 SVGIG (reference sequence). The CDR3 DNA reads as TGTGCCTGGAGTGTAACCACTGAAGCTTTCTTT. It specifies CAWSVTTEAFF.

This clonotype was detected a few times. The genes are TRBV7-6 and TRBJ2-1; no firm D call. There are 17 residues in the CDR3. The ends were cut back, 1 base at V and 4 bases at J, with 17 bases in the middle. CDR1 and CDR2 (germline): SGHVS, FNYEAQ. This CDR3 reads CASSLDPPLRPYNEQFF. CDR3 nucleotides: TGTGCCAGCAGCTTAGACCCACCTCTGCGACCGTACAATGAGCAGTTCTTC.

A few counts support this clonotype. The V call is TRBV5-1, the J call TRBJ2-3; D is perhaps TRBD2 (7 bases). CDR1 and CDR2 from the germline V gene are SGHRS and YFSETQ. With 6 bases removed from V and 3 bases from J, the gap between germline ends came to 23 bases. This CDR3 is built from 17 residues. CDR3: CASTLEGGTRGTDTQYF. The DNA for the CDR3 is TGCGCCAGCACCCTCGAGGGGGGGACCCGGGGAACAGATACGCAGTATTTT. The entire variable domain, with the rest obtained from reference TRBV5-1 and TRBJ2-3, is as follows: KAGVTQTPRYLIKTRGQQVTLSCSPISGHRSVSWYQQTPGQGLQFLFEYFSETQRNKGNFPGRFSGRQFSNSRSEMNVSTLELGDSALYLCASTLEGGTRGTDTQYFGPGTRLTVL.

The chain carries TRBV7-6 and TRBJ2-5, with D perhaps TRBD1 (5 bases). Germline V gene sequence: CDR1 SGHVS, CDR2 FNYEAQ. V was trimmed by 4 bases and J by 4 bases, leaving 10 bases between them. CDR3 size: 13 residues. The CDR3 loop is CASSSERGETQYF. CDR3 nucleotide sequence: TGTGCCAGCAGCTCAGAAAGGGGAGAGACCCAGTACTTC.

This clonotype turned up a few times. V is TRBV15 and J is TRBJ1-5; D uncertain. The length of the CDR3 is 15 residues. Per the germline V gene, CDR1 is LNHNV and CDR2 is YYDKDF (reference sequence). Between the trimmed V and J ends, which lost 0 bases and 2 bases, there was a span of 8 bases. CDR3 sequence reads: CATSRDEMGNQPQHF. For the CDR3, the DNA is TGTGCCACCAGCAGAGATGAGATGGGCAATCAGCCCCAGCATTTT.

The chain joins TRBV20-1 to TRBJ2-3; D is perhaps TRBD2 (6 bases). Per the germline V gene, CDR1 is DFQATT and CDR2 is SNEGSKA (reference sequence). V was clipped by 3 bases and J by 5 bases, with 12 bases between them. The CDR3 covers 13 residues. CDR3 sequence (DNA): TGCAGTGCTAGGCGGGGTATGGGAGATACGCAGTATTTT. Translation: CSARRGMGDTQYF.

J is TRBJ1-2 and V is TRBV5-1; TRBD1 aligns across 7 bases. CDR1 and CDR2 (germline): SGHRS, YFSETQ. J gave up 8 bases and V 2 bases, and 6 bases lay outside the gene matches. The CDR3 contains 13 residues. Here the CDR3 reads CASSLSQGGGYTF. CDR3 nucleotide sequence: TGCGCCAGCAGCTTAAGCCAGGGGGGCGGCTACACCTTC.

The gene calls are TRBV7-2 and TRBJ1-1; no reliable D call. The V gene's germline CDR1 is SGHTA and CDR2 FQGNSA. The CDR3 spans 14 residues. Trimming pared 5 bases from V and 0 bases from J, leaving 10 bases between. For the CDR3, the DNA is TGTGCCAGCAGCCCCAGTAGACTGAACACTGAAGCTTTCTTT. It yields the protein CASSPSRLNTEAFF.

By share of the sample, this clonotype is medium-sized. This sequence joins TRBV12-3 or TRBV12-4 and TRBJ1-1; D is ambiguous. V lost 3 bases and J 1 base, leaving 6 bases between the germline ends. CDR3 length equals 13 residues. This chain's CDR3 is CASSFKGNTEAFF. The CDR3 nucleotides read TGTGCCAGCAGTTTTAAAGGGAACACTGAAGCTTTCTTT.

Only a few counts were recorded for this clonotype. The chain combines TRBV11-1 with TRBJ2-3, with 10 bases matching TRBD1. This CDR3 comprises 15 residues. With 6 bases clipped from V and 4 bases from J, the junction kept 7 bases outside the gene matches. CDR1 is SGHAT and CDR2 is FQDESV in the germline V gene (reference sequence). As DNA, the CDR3 is TGTGCCAGCAGACCCGGGACAGGGGTTGCAGATACGCAGTATTTT. This encodes CASRPGTGVADTQYF.

The chain combines TRBV7-3 with TRBJ2-1, with 8 bases fitting TRBD2. This CDR3 region has 15 residues. V gave up 0 bases and J gave up 4 bases; unmatched junction bases: 2. Germline V gene lookup returns CDR1 SGHTA and CDR2 FQGTGA. CDR3 protein: CASSLTGTRYNEQFF. The CDR3 DNA follows: TGTGCCAGCAGCTTAACCGGGACTAGATACAATGAGCAGTTCTTC.

This chain joins TRBV6-4 and TRBJ2-3, with D perhaps TRBD1 (5 bases). Germline assignment: CDR1 MRHNA and CDR2 SNTAGT. V shed 3 bases and J shed 0 bases, with 10 bases lying between them. There are 15 residues in the CDR3. This chain's CDR3 is CASSEQVTSTDTQYF. CDR3 coding DNA: TGTGCCAGCAGTGAACAGGTTACTAGCACAGATACGCAGTATTTT.

This clonotype was seen ten or more times. J is TRBJ2-7 and V is TRBV24-1; 8 bases are shared with TRBD1. V trimming: 1 base; J trimming: 3 bases; junction bases outside the gene matches: 7. The CDR3 contains 16 residues. Looked up from germline, CDR1 is KGHDR and CDR2 is SFDVKD. In DNA, the CDR3 is TGTGCCACCAGTGATTTTGGAAGGACAGGGTTCTACGAGCAGTACTTC. Translation: CATSDFGRTGFYEQYF.

The CDR3 region has the DNA TGTGCCACCAGCAGGGAGGGGTCACATACCAACTATGGCTACACCTTC. It yields the protein CATSREGSHTNYGYTF. The chain combines TRBV15 with TRBJ1-2; possibly TRBD1 for D (5 bases). V was trimmed by 3 bases and J by 2 bases, leaving 16 bases between them. The germline CDR1 and CDR2 sequences are LNHNV and YYDKDF (reference sequence). The length of the CDR3 is 16 residues.